These 2 T cell receptor beta chains share one sample of origin, sequenced in a study of T cell repertoires in cytomegalovirus infection. Their target antigens are unknown. MiXCR, run by TCRdb on the reads, gives a single entry per CDR3 protein. The sample holds some 480,000 distinct CDR3 sequences; roughly a third are singletons and the top ten take 17%. The sample in question was cultured PBMCs, obtained from culture after CMV antigen stimulation. The receptors derive from a human donor in good health (CMV status not recorded). Some clones in this sample may be carry-over from other donors' samples.

The chain links TRBV11-2 to TRBJ1-5; D uncertain. V was trimmed by 5 bases and J by 3 bases, leaving 14 bases between them. From germline, CDR1 is SGHAT and CDR2 FQNNGV. The CDR3 runs to 15 residues. CDR3: CASSPKPSNNQPQHF. The CDR3 DNA follows: TGTGCCAGCAGCCCAAAACCCAGCAACAATCAGCCCCAGCATTTT. The full variable domain, its missing parts supplied by reference TRBV11-2 and TRBJ1-5, is EAGVAQSPRYKIIEKRQSVAFWCNPISGHATLYWYQQILGQGPKLLIQFQNNGVVDDSQLPKDRFSAERLKGVDSTLKIQPAKLEDSAVYLCASSPKPSNNQPQHFGDGTRLSIL.

This clonotype was seen repeatedly, ten times or more. The chain uses TRBV28 and TRBJ2-7, with TRBD2 matching over 12 bases. Unmatched junction bases numbered 0, after V lost 4 bases and J lost 5 bases. Germline V CDR1 and CDR2: MDHEN, SYDVKM. The CDR3 is made up of 13 amino acids. CDR3 in DNA: TGTGCCAGCAGTTGGACTAGCGGGAACGAGCAGTACTTC. Translating it yields CASSWTSGNEQYF.